This TCR beta chain was found in a study of T cells after yellow fever vaccination. In its sample, this clonotype was seen a few times. Its antigen is unidentified. From the 5' RACE reads, TCRdb called clonotypes with MiXCR, one entry per CDR3 protein. The data hold about 74,000 distinct CDR3 sequences, with about 6.6% observed a single time. The J segment lost 5 bases and the V segment lost 6 bases, leaving 9 bases of the junction unmatched. This CDR3 contains 15 residues. Germline-derived CDR1 and CDR2 are SGHDT and YYEEEE. Study findings and constraints: Subsequent booster samples again held most clones from primary vaccination (just under 98% CD4, 85% to 90% CD8).

This chain joins TRBV5-6 and TRBJ1-5; TRBD1 matches 9 bases. This sequence originates from a young man who received the YFV17D yellow fever vaccine. The source material was CD8+ T cells sorted from PBMCs, sampled less than 6 days after the first yellow fever vaccination. The CDR3 coding sequence is TGTGCCAGCACCCCGGATGGACAGGGGTATCAGCCCCAGCATTTT. The encoded protein is CASTPDGQGYQPQHF.